The text below deals with one T cell receptor (beta chain). The CDR3 is made up of 14 amino acids. Looked up from germline, CDR1 is KGHDR and CDR2 is SFDVKD. The V segment lost 5 bases and the J segment 5 bases; nucleotides outside the gene matches: 4. These data belong to a study of blood T cell repertoires in COVID-19. Study as a whole: COVID-19 samples, acute and convalescent, were from the United States, Italy and Spain. PBMCs, B-cell-depleted T cells, or T cells were the source of the cDNA or gDNA that made up the material.

In the original workflow: Using reference gene primer amplification, nucleated cell counts were estimated. Libraries were prepared by immunoSEQ multiplex PCR; TCRdb keeps only in-frame clonotypes and omits some of them. V, J and clone size derive from that table, while D and trimming were established from the DNA sequence. The sample shows fewer than 45,000 clones, over 90% of them seen only once. The chain is built from TRBV24-1 and TRBJ2-5, with 10 bases identical to TRBD1. The TCR originated in a man in his 60s with active or convalescent COVID-19. Source material: peripheral blood. The CDR3 coding sequence is TGTGCCACCAGTGTCCCGGGACAGGGGGAGACCCAGTACTTC. Its translation: CATSVPGQGETQYF.